Below, one TCR beta chain is given with its context. As yet, its antigen is unknown. The data stem from a study of cytomegalovirus exposure and HLA in healthy donors. Findings and caveats of the study: TCR beta V- and J-gene trimming was later associated with a missense DCLRE1C variant. TRBV6-2, TRBV6-3 and other indistinguishable V segments were excluded.

The study ran its PCR with 60 Vbeta and 13 Jbeta primers. Measured with immunoSEQ multiplex PCR; TCRdb has only the in-frame clones, and not every one. Of about 130,000 clones detected, 65% to 85% appear once; the ten largest clones hold roughly 1.2%. Germline lookup yields CDR1 MNHNS and CDR2 SASEGT. The CDR3 loop spans 16 amino acids. With 4 bases removed from V and 4 bases from J, the gap between germline ends came to 19 bases. The chain carries TRBV6-1 and TRBJ1-2, with D uncertain. This sequence originates from a man over 45 in good health and CMV-seronegative. The sequencing sample was made of PBMCs. In nucleotides, the CDR3 is TGTGCCAGCAGTGCTGGCGGGAGCAGAGAACCCTATGGCTACACCTTC. This sequence encodes CASSAGGSREPYGYTF.